This TCR beta chain was obtained from a study of technical replicates of blood from a few donors (dated by TCRdb to about 2017). To prepare the library, the immunoSEQ multiplex PCR assay was applied. TCRdb limited this immuneACCESS table to in-frame rearrangements with V and J called. A share of clones is missing; checked studies link under half to unresolved V genes, and the rest is unexplained. Counted in this sample were tens of thousands of clones; about 90% of them appeared once. Of the sample, around 0.42% falls within the top ten clones. V is trimmed back by 3 bases and J by 5 bases, and the junction contains 5 bases that no gene match accounts for. The CDR1 and CDR2 encoded by the germline V gene are SGHNT and YENEEA. The CDR3 runs 15 residues from the cysteine to the phenylalanine. Just the 45-base CDR3 DNA is kept, in frame starting at base 1. A note on this clone: Its target antigen remains unknown. One base away there is no much larger clone; base qualities are not given.

The rearranged chain carries TRBV11-3 and TRBJ2-1, and TRBD2 aligns with 9 junction nucleotides. Sequences were obtained from T cells isolated from PBMCs. This TCR derives from a human donor in good health. The CDR3 reads as follows: CASSFSAGGNNEQFF. In nucleotides, the sequence is TGTGCCAGCAGCTTCAGCGCGGGAGGGAACAATGAGCAGTTCTTC. Outside the CDR3, residues come from the reference TRBV11-3 and TRBJ2-1 proteins, so the full variable domain is: EAGVVQSPRYKIIEKKQPVAFWCNPISGHNTLYWYLQNLGQGPELLIRYENEEAVDDSQLPKDRFSAERLKGVDSTLKIQPAELGDSAVYLCASSFSAGGNNEQFFGPGTRLTVL.